The 9 T cell receptor beta chains reported below all come from one sample, sequenced in a study of OX40 agonist ivuxolimab in advanced cancers. The data were produced by immunoSEQ multiplex PCR, yet TCRdb's version contains in-frame clones alone and is incomplete. Of roughly 79,000 clones in the sample, about 90% were seen once. Material: CD4+ or CD8+ T cells sorted from blood, obtained in a trial of the OX40 agonist ivuxolimab. These receptors were collected from an adult with an advanced solid tumor such as melanoma, head and neck, liver or kidney cancer.

V usage is TRBV28 and J usage is TRBJ1-4; unclear D gene. CDR1 is MDHEN, CDR2 SYDVKM, per germline. V shed 6 bases and J shed 11 bases, with 19 bases lying between them. The CDR3 runs 14 residues. The CDR3 region has the DNA TGTGCCAGCAGCTTAACGTCCCAATTTGAGAAACTGTTTTTT. It is translated as CASSLTSQFEKLFF.

The chain employs TRBV5-4 and TRBJ2-2; 8 bases match TRBD2. Germline CDR1 SGHNT, CDR2 YYREEE (reference sequence). V lost 4 bases to trimming and J lost 1 base; unmatched junction nucleotides: 9. The CDR3 spans 17 residues. CDR3 coding DNA: TGTGCCAGCAGCCGGAGGCCCACTAGCGGGAACACCGGGGAGCTGTTTTTT. It codes for CASSRRPTSGNTGELFF.

The chain joins TRBV7-9 to TRBJ1-2; D is possibly TRBD1 (5 bases). V lost 5 bases to trimming and J lost 1 base, with 20 bases between them. CDR1 and CDR2 from the germline V gene are SEHNR and FQNEAQ (reference sequence). This CDR3 is 17 amino acids long. Written as DNA, the CDR3 is TGTGCCAGCAGCGACGACAGAGATCTAATCATTAACTATGGCTACACCTTC. Translated: CASSDDRDLIINYGYTF.

This clone was seen a handful of times. The genes are TRBV29-1 and TRBJ2-1; D possibly corresponds to TRBD2 (6 bases). Germline CDR1 and CDR2: SQVTM and ANQGSEA. With 8 bases removed from V and 0 bases from J, the gap between germline ends came to 14 bases. This CDR3 region has 14 residues. CDR3 in amino acids: CSSGTSRSYNEQFF. The CDR3 bases are TGCAGCTCGGGGACTTCCCGCTCCTACAATGAGCAGTTCTTC.

The chain links TRBV7-2 to TRBJ2-7, with 14 bases that match TRBD2. This CDR3 comprises 16 residues. Germline assignment: CDR1 SGHTA and CDR2 FQGNSA. Unmatched junction bases numbered 9, after V lost 5 bases and J lost 6 bases. CDR3 nucleotide sequence: TGTGCCAGCAGCCCCTGGGTGGGACTAGCGGGAGTCGAGCAGTACTTC. Translation gives CASSPWVGLAGVEQYF.

The count of this clone is one. V and J are TRBV21-1 and TRBJ2-7; the tabulated D call, TRBD1, remains unverified against the DNA. TRBV21-1 is reported as a pseudogene. CDR3 length: 17 amino acids. CDR3 sequence reads: CASLQGINRPIYEEQYF. In DNA, the CDR3 is TGTGCCAGCTTACAGGGCATTAACCGCCCTATATATGAGGAGCAGTACTTC.

The chain carries TRBV5-4 and TRBJ2-1; the match to TRBD2 covers 8 bases. CDR1 and CDR2 (germline): SGHNT, YYREEE (reference sequence). This CDR3 comprises 15 residues. Trimming took 3 bases from V and 6 from J; bases not matched to a gene: 8. This CDR3 reads CASSSGGRTANEQFF. The CDR3 DNA is TGTGCCAGCAGCTCGGGCGGGAGGACGGCCAATGAGCAGTTCTTC. The full variable domain, rest sourced from reference TRBV5-4 and TRBJ2-1, is ETGVTQSPTHLIKTRGQQVTLRCSSQSGHNTVSWYQQALGQGPQFIFQYYREEENGRGNFPPRFSGLQFPNYSSELNVNALELDDSALYLCASSSGGRTANEQFFGPGTRLTVL.

The gene calls are TRBV5-4 and TRBJ1-6, with D perhaps TRBD1 (5 bases). CDR1 is SGHNT and CDR2 is YYREEE in the germline V gene (reference sequence). This CDR3 contains 17 residues. V was trimmed by 1 base and J by 7 bases, leaving 18 bases between them. As DNA, the CDR3 is TGTGCCAGCAGCTTGAGGATAACAGGAAACAAGAATTCACCCCTCCACTTT. Amino acid sequence: CASSLRITGNKNSPLHF.

The chain uses TRBV7-9 and TRBJ2-7, with D perhaps assigned TRBD1 or TRBD2 (7 bases each). The germline V gene has CDR1 SEHNR and CDR2 FQNEAQ (reference sequence). The CDR3 runs to 15 residues. The ends were cut back, 4 bases at V and 0 bases at J, with 13 bases in the middle. CDR3 DNA sequence: TGTGCCAGCAGCTCCCGGGGGGACAGCTCCTACGAGCAGTACTTC. Its protein product is CASSSRGDSSYEQYF.